The 31 T cell receptor beta chains below all came from one sample that was sequenced in a study of blood T cell repertoires in COVID-19. Generated by immunoSEQ multiplex PCR, the TCRdb table keeps only in-frame clones and is missing some. Here the sample spans 350,000 to 400,000 clones, 90% being singletons. The material sequenced was peripheral blood. These receptors came from a man between 18 and 35 years old with active or convalescent COVID-19.

This clone appeared a single time. V and J are TRBV20-1 and TRBJ2-7; D might be TRBD2 (5 bases). Trimming shortened V by 3 bases and J by 3 bases, and 12 bases separated the two germline ends. The germline gives CDR1 DFQATT, CDR2 SNEGSKA (reference sequence). There are 13 residues in the CDR3. Here the CDR3 DNA reads TGCAGTGCTAGTCCGGAGGCGAGCTACGAGCAGTACTTC. Translation gives CSASPEASYEQYF.

This chain uses TRBV6-2 or TRBV6-3 with TRBJ1-5; D gene uncertain. V shed 5 bases and J shed 0 bases, with 14 bases lying between them. The CDR3 spans 16 residues. Per germline, CDR1 MNHEY and CDR2 SVGEGT. The CDR3 region has the DNA TGTGCCAGCAGTCCCTCTTTAGTGAATAGCAATCAGCCCCAGCATTTT. Translating it yields CASSPSLVNSNQPQHF.

The chain uses TRBV6-5 and TRBJ2-2, with no clear D. The CDR3 is 13 amino acids. V dropped 4 bases and J dropped 0 bases, with 3 bases sitting between them. Germline V gene data show CDR1 as MNHEY and CDR2 as SVGAGI. As DNA, the CDR3 is TGTGCCAGCAGTTCCACGAACACCGGGGAGCTGTTTTTT. Amino acid sequence: CASSSTNTGELFF.

V is TRBV7-2 and J is TRBJ1-1; D is undetermined. Germline-derived CDR1 and CDR2 are SGHTA and FQGNSA. Trimming stripped 4 bases from V and 8 bases from J, with 8 bases between. The CDR3 covers 11 residues. The CDR3 loop reads CASSSGGEAFF. CDR3 coding DNA: TGTGCCAGCAGCTCCGGAGGAGAAGCTTTCTTT.

The chain's CDR3 is CASSLLGDTQYF. CDR3 nucleotides: TGTGCCAGCAGTTTACTCGGGGATACGCAGTATTTT. This rearrangement joins TRBV7-2 to TRBJ2-3; no reliable D call. Trimming removed 6 bases from V and 6 bases from J, with 10 bases in between. Germline CDR1 and CDR2: SGHTA and FQGNSA. The CDR3 contains 12 residues.

The rearrangement joins TRBV13 to TRBJ2-3; D possibly corresponds to TRBD2 (6 bases). From germline, CDR1 is PRHDT and CDR2 FYEKMQ (reference sequence). Trimming removed 1 base at V and 2 bases at J, with 16 bases between. The CDR3 totals 17 residues. CDR3 sequence (DNA): TGTGCCAGCAGCTTAGCCGGCGGGATCACCAACACAGATACGCAGTATTTT. Translation: CASSLAGGITNTDTQYF.

V and J are TRBV19 and TRBJ2-1, with D unclear. Germline values: CDR1 LNHDA, CDR2 SQIVND (reference sequence). Trimming stripped 6 bases from V and 5 bases from J, with 17 bases between. The length of the CDR3 is 15 residues. The CDR3 protein is CASRTRREVHNEQFF. CDR3 nucleotide sequence: TGTGCCAGTAGGACTCGGAGAGAGGTCCACAATGAGCAGTTCTTC.

The CDR3 here is CASSLGTGGKDQPQHF. CDR3 DNA sequence: TGCGCCAGCAGCTTGGGGACAGGGGGCAAAGATCAGCCCCAGCATTTT. V usage is TRBV5-1 and J usage is TRBJ1-5, with 11 bases identical to TRBD1. The CDR3 has 16 residues. The ends lost 0 bases at V and 5 bases at J; junction bases unmatched: 4. CDR1 is SGHRS and CDR2 is YFSETQ in the germline V gene.

J is TRBJ1-2 and V is TRBV3-1 (or the pseudogene TRBV3-2); the match to TRBD1 covers 11 bases. V was pared by 1 base and J by 4 bases, with 8 bases of the junction left unmatched. The CDR3 runs to 17 residues. The germline V gene has CDR1 LGHDT and CDR2 YNNKEL (reference sequence). CDR3 DNA: TGTGCCAGCAGCCAAGGGGTCTGGGGACAGGGGGGCTATGGCTACACCTTC. It translates to CASSQGVWGQGGYGYTF.

The chain employs TRBV6-5 and TRBJ2-2; 10 bases agree with TRBD2. The V and J ends lost 4 bases and 5 bases, in that order; junction bases with no gene match: 7. Germline assignment: CDR1 MNHEY and CDR2 SVGAGI. This CDR3 is 16 amino acids long. In DNA, the CDR3 is TGTGCCAGCAGTTCGGGGACTAGCGTAGGAACCGGGGAGCTGTTTTTT. As protein: CASSSGTSVGTGELFF.

The CDR3 sequence: CASSRDRVADYGYTF. CDR3 nucleotides: TGTGCCAGCAGCCGAGACAGGGTGGCTGACTATGGCTACACCTTC. This chain uses TRBV7-9 with TRBJ1-2; 7 nucleotides match TRBD1. The CDR3 consists of 15 residues. The V gene end was trimmed by 5 bases and the J gene end by 3 bases; junction bases not matched to a gene: 9. Per germline, CDR1 SEHNR and CDR2 FQNEAQ (reference sequence).

The sample holds a few counts of this clone. The V and J genes are TRBV19 and TRBJ1-5; possible D gene TRBD1, 6 bases. This CDR3 comprises 15 residues. V dropped 5 bases and J dropped 7 bases, with 18 bases sitting between them. The V gene's germline CDR1 is LNHDA and CDR2 SQIVND (reference sequence). Here the CDR3 DNA reads TGTGCCAGTAGTCAGAACAGGGATTTCTTGCAGCCCCAGCATTTT. Translation gives CASSQNRDFLQPQHF.

This clone was detected only a few times. The chain employs TRBV7-9 and TRBJ2-7; 7 bases line up with TRBD1. This CDR3 comprises 12 residues. Germline values: CDR1 SEHNR, CDR2 FQNEAQ (reference sequence). Trimming removed 9 bases from V and 3 bases from J; junction bases left unmatched: 5. The CDR3 DNA follows: TGTGCCAGTCGGACAGGACTCTACGAGCAGTACTTC. Its protein is CASRTGLYEQYF.

This clone has a single count. This chain uses TRBV7-3 with TRBJ2-1; tentatively, D is TRBD1 (6 bases). Per the germline V gene, CDR1 is SGHTA and CDR2 is FQGTGA. V dropped 4 bases and J dropped 1 base, with 14 bases sitting between them. This CDR3 has 16 residues. DNA of the CDR3: TGTGCCAGCAGCTCCCAGGGGACGGTGTCCTACAATGAGCAGTTCTTC. It specifies CASSSQGTVSYNEQFF.

Of note for this clone: Other DNA sequences within the sample encode an identical CDR3. This chain joins TRBV6-5 and TRBJ1-5; a possible D gene is TRBD1 (6 bases). Trimming cost V 5 bases and J 0 bases, with 11 bases left between them. CDR3 size: 15 residues. CDR1 is MNHEY and CDR2 is SVGAGI in the germline V gene. The chain's CDR3 is CASSPRTVSNQPQHF. The CDR3, as DNA: TGTGCCAGCAGTCCTCGGACAGTTAGCAATCAGCCCCAGCATTTT.

The CDR3 nucleotides are TGTGCCAGCTCACCTTATACAGGGGCGGAGGTTGAAGCTTTCTTT. Its translation: CASSPYTGAEVEAFF. The chain uses TRBV18 and TRBJ1-1, with 7 bases matching TRBD1. The CDR3 is made up of 15 amino acids. Per the germline V gene, CDR1 is KGHSH and CDR2 is LQKENI. V was pared by 3 bases and J by 7 bases, with 11 bases of the junction left unmatched.

The J gene is TRBJ1-3, the V gene TRBV19, with D unresolved. The ends were cut back, 3 bases at V and 2 bases at J, with 11 bases in the middle. Germline V gene lookup returns CDR1 LNHDA and CDR2 SQIVND (reference sequence). The CDR3 totals 15 residues. The CDR3 region has the DNA TGTGCCAGTAGTATCGCCGGGTTGCCTGGAAACACCATATATTTT. This codes for CASSIAGLPGNTIYF. The full variable domain, with the rest looked up from reference TRBV19 and TRBJ1-3, is DGGITQSPKYLFRKEGQNVTLSCEQNLNHDAMYWYRQDPGQGLRLIYYSQIVNDFQKGDIAEGYSVSREKKESFPLTVTSAQKNPTAFYLCASSIAGLPGNTIYFGEGSWLTVV.

The chain is built from TRBV5-6 and TRBJ2-1; 7 nucleotides align to TRBD1. The V gene's germline CDR1 is SGHDT and CDR2 YYEEEE. The CDR3 contains 13 residues. V gave up 2 bases and J gave up 10 bases; unmatched junction bases: 6. The CDR3 spells CASSLEEDREQFF. The CDR3 nucleotides read TGTGCCAGCAGCTTAGAGGAGGACAGGGAGCAGTTCTTC.

The genes are TRBV6-1 and TRBJ1-5; the D gene is possibly TRBD1 (6 bases). Trimming stripped 1 base from V and 5 bases from J, with 18 bases between. This CDR3 is 17 amino acids long. Germline V gene lookup returns CDR1 MNHNS and CDR2 SASEGT. CDR3 DNA sequence: TGTGCCAGCAGTGAAGAGGGGGTGGGGGATTTTTATCAGCCCCAGCATTTT. Its translation is CASSEEGVGDFYQPQHF.

As to this clone: Additional DNA sequences in this sample encode the identical CDR3. V and J are TRBV19 and TRBJ2-7; 7 nucleotides align to TRBD1. V gave up 1 base and J gave up 1 base; unmatched junction bases: 4. The CDR3 has 15 amino acids. Germline V lookup: CDR1 LNHDA, CDR2 SQIVND (reference sequence). Here the CDR3 DNA reads TGTGCCAGTAGTATAGGACAGGGAACATCCTACGAGCAGTACTTC. Protein sequence: CASSIGQGTSYEQYF.

This chain uses TRBV12-3 or TRBV12-4 with TRBJ2-5, with D unclear. The CDR3 covers 11 residues. V was cut by 7 bases and J by 7 bases, with 10 bases left in between. The CDR3 reads CASTRGPTQYF. The CDR3 coding sequence is TGTGCCAGCACCCGCGGCCCGACCCAGTACTTC.

The chain is built from TRBV6-5 and TRBJ2-5; unclear D gene. Germline assignment: CDR1 MNHEY and CDR2 SVGAGI. The V end lost 4 bases, the J end lost 2 bases, and 14 bases lay between the germline ends. The CDR3 is 15 residues long. The chain's CDR3 is CASSSVLQSQETQYF. In DNA, the CDR3 is TGTGCCAGCAGTTCCGTCCTCCAGTCTCAAGAGACCCAGTACTTC.

The gene calls are TRBV6-2 or TRBV6-3 and TRBJ1-2; D not resolved. The CDR3 runs to 13 residues. V lost 3 bases and J 2 bases, leaving 7 bases between the germline ends. CDR1 and CDR2 from the germline V gene are MNHEY and SVGEGT. The CDR3 nucleotides read TGTGCCAGCAGTTATGAGCCAAACTATGGCTACACCTTC. This gives the protein CASSYEPNYGYTF.

In this sample, this clone turned up once. The chain uses TRBV18 and TRBJ1-2; 9 positions match TRBD1. V was clipped by 4 bases and J by 3 bases; unmatched bases: 3. Germline-derived CDR1 and CDR2 are KGHSH and LQKENI. The CDR3 is 14 residues long. The CDR3 coding sequence is TGTGCCAGCTCACACGACAGGGGGGACTATGGCTACACCTTC. It codes for CASSHDRGDYGYTF.

The table lists this clone with a few counts. The sample holds other DNA sequences that translate to the same CDR3. V gene TRBV27 combines with J gene TRBJ1-6; unclear D gene. V was trimmed by 3 bases and J by 10 bases, leaving 7 bases between them. The CDR3 consists of 12 residues. Germline CDR1 reads MNHEY; CDR2 reads SMNVEV (reference sequence). The CDR3 nucleotides read TGTGCCAGCAGTTTCCCCGGGTCACCCCTCCACTTT. Translation: CASSFPGSPLHF.

The chain links TRBV19 to TRBJ2-7, with unresolved D. The CDR3 covers 13 residues. The germline V gene encodes CDR1 LNHDA and CDR2 SQIVND (reference sequence). V was pared by 6 bases and J by 3 bases, with 12 bases between. The chain's CDR3 is CASSLLYSYEQYF. Here the CDR3 DNA reads TGTGCCAGTAGCCTACTATATAGCTACGAGCAGTACTTC.

This rearrangement joins TRBV19 to TRBJ2-1, with 9 bases lining up with TRBD2. Germline values: CDR1 LNHDA, CDR2 SQIVND (reference sequence). The V gene end was trimmed by 5 bases and the J gene end by 4 bases; junction bases not matched to a gene: 12. The CDR3 contains 17 residues. CDR3 in DNA: TGTGCCAGTAGTGGCCTGAATAGCGGGAGTCTTTACAATGAGCAGTTCTTC. It is translated as CASSGLNSGSLYNEQFF.

A single count supports this clone. This chain links TRBV6-2 or TRBV6-3 with TRBJ1-1, with 11 bases fitting TRBD1. Germline V lookup: CDR1 MNHEY, CDR2 SVGEGT. Losses at the gene ends were 2 bases for V and 3 bases for J; bases not matched to a gene: 17. CDR3 length: 20 amino acids. For the CDR3, the DNA is TGTGCCAGCAGTTACGACTCGTCCAAGTGGGGACAGGGGGACGACACTGAAGCTTTCTTT. Its translation is CASSYDSSKWGQGDDTEAFF.

This sequence joins TRBV7-9 and TRBJ2-1; D is possibly TRBD2 (6 bases). The V gene lost 1 base and the J gene lost 11 bases, with 15 bases spanning the gap. This CDR3 has 14 residues. CDR1 and CDR2 (germline): SEHNR, FQNEAQ (reference sequence). For the CDR3, the DNA is TGTGCCAGCAGCTTAGTCCAGGCGGCGGGGCAGCAGTTCTTC. The encoded protein is CASSLVQAAGQQFF.

This clone was detected only a few times. The gene calls are TRBV5-1 and TRBJ1-4, with 9 bases identical to TRBD1. J lost 8 bases, V lost 4 bases, and 12 bases had no gene match. Germline V CDR1 and CDR2: SGHRS, YFSETQ. The CDR3 has 16 residues. CDR3 region: CASSPRDRADEEKLFF. CDR3 nucleotide sequence: TGCGCCAGCAGCCCAAGGGACAGGGCGGACGAAGAAAAACTGTTTTTT.

Here the CDR3 DNA reads TGTGCCAGTAGTCTCGGACAGATCGGCTACACCTTC. The encoded protein is CASSLGQIGYTF. The V and J genes are TRBV19 and TRBJ1-2, with a possible D match to TRBD1 (6 bases). The CDR3 consists of 12 residues. V dropped 5 bases and J dropped 8 bases, with 12 bases sitting between them. CDR1 and CDR2 (germline): LNHDA, SQIVND (reference sequence).